Presented here are 25 T cell receptor beta chains from one specimen sequenced in a study of T cell repertoires in cytomegalovirus infection. TCRdb re-derived calls from the reads in MiXCR, one entry per CDR3 protein. The data contain 640,000 or so distinct CDR3 sequences, 30% to 35% of them seen just once; the ten biggest clones take up 15% to 20%. These receptors' antigens are unknown. This sample comprised cultured PBMCs, obtained from culture after CMV antigen stimulation. The receptors originated from a human donor in good health (CMV status not recorded). Some clones in this sample may be carry-over from other donors' samples.

This clonotype occurred a few times. The V and J genes are TRBV7-6 and TRBJ2-1, with 10 bases that match TRBD2. The ends lost 0 bases at V and 7 bases at J; junction bases unmatched: 3. In germline, CDR1 is SGHVS, CDR2 FNYEAQ. The CDR3 covers 15 residues. The CDR3 region is CASSLASGRLNEQFF. CDR3 nucleotide sequence: TGTGCCAGCAGCTTAGCTAGCGGGAGGTTAAATGAGCAGTTCTTC.

The V call is TRBV7-9, the J call TRBJ1-3; possible D gene TRBD1, 6 bases. In germline, CDR1 is SEHNR, CDR2 FQNEAQ (reference sequence). CDR3 size: 15 residues. Trimming removed 5 bases from V and 1 base from J, with 12 bases in between. DNA of the CDR3: TGTGCCAGCAGCCCCCCACAGGGTTCTGGAAACACCATATATTTT. This codes for CASSPPQGSGNTIYF.

This clonotype came up a few times. This chain uses TRBV6-1 with TRBJ2-7; D might be TRBD2 (5 bases). From germline, CDR1 is MNHNS and CDR2 SASEGT. V lost 0 bases and J lost 10, with 10 bases in between. The CDR3 spans 12 residues. In DNA, the CDR3 is TGTGCCAGCAGTGAAGCGGGAGTTTCCCAGTACTTC. Translation gives CASSEAGVSQYF.

This chain uses TRBV7-9 with TRBJ2-3, with D possibly being TRBD1 or TRBD2 (6 bases each). The CDR3 spans 13 residues. Looked up from germline, CDR1 is SEHNR and CDR2 is FQNEAQ (reference sequence). The germline V and J ends were trimmed by 11 bases and 4 bases, with 16 bases remaining between them. CDR3 sequence reads: CASGGGSADTQYF. In nucleotides, the CDR3 is TGTGCCTCCGGAGGGGGGAGCGCAGATACGCAGTATTTT.

Only a few counts were recorded for this clonotype. The gene calls are TRBV6-2 or TRBV6-3 and TRBJ2-1; D unclear. The CDR3 has 14 residues. Trimming pared 4 bases from V and 0 bases from J, leaving 7 bases between. Germline CDR1 reads MNHEY; CDR2 reads SVGEGT. The CDR3 sequence: CASSFTGSYNEQFF. The CDR3, as DNA: TGTGCCAGCAGTTTCACGGGCTCCTACAATGAGCAGTTCTTC.

The genes are TRBV7-9 and TRBJ1-5; the D gene is possibly TRBD1 (5 bases). Germline V gene lookup returns CDR1 SEHNR and CDR2 FQNEAQ (reference sequence). V gave up 5 bases and J gave up 7 bases, with 15 bases separating them. This CDR3 is 14 amino acids long. For the CDR3, the DNA is TGTGCCAGCAGCCCCCCGGACATGGACCAGCCCCAGCATTTT. This encodes CASSPPDMDQPQHF.

The V and J genes are TRBV5-1 and TRBJ2-7; 8 bases fit TRBD1. CDR1 is SGHRS, CDR2 YFSETQ, per germline. Germline trimming cut 4 bases from V and 0 bases from J; bases unmatched to any gene: 9. The CDR3 sequence is 16 residues long. The CDR3 spells CASSLGTGPSSYEQYF. CDR3 coding DNA: TGCGCCAGCAGCCTTGGGACAGGTCCTAGCTCCTACGAGCAGTACTTC.

The V gene is TRBV9, the J gene TRBJ2-3; 7 bases match TRBD2. CDR1 and CDR2 from the germline V gene are SGDLS and YYNGEE. The CDR3 has 18 amino acids. Trimming cost V 0 bases and J 2 bases; bases outside gene matches: 12. CDR3 amino acids: CASSVAPGLRTLTDTQYF. As DNA, the CDR3 is TGTGCCAGCAGCGTAGCGCCGGGACTACGGACCCTCACAGATACGCAGTATTTT.

This clonotype came up a few times. This chain links TRBV6-6 with TRBJ2-3; 7 bases agree with TRBD1. CDR3 size: 16 residues. CDR1 and CDR2 (germline): MNHNY, SVGAGI (reference sequence). After removal of 7 bases from V and 2 bases from J, the junction contained 12 bases not matched to a gene. CDR3 nucleotide sequence: TGTGCCAGCACTCACGGGACAGACTTACTCACAGATACGCAGTATTTT. This codes for CASTHGTDLLTDTQYF.

A few counts support this clonotype. The V call is TRBV12-3 or TRBV12-4, the J call TRBJ2-3; D might be TRBD2 (5 bases). The CDR3 sequence is 16 residues long. V was clipped by 5 bases and J by 0 bases, with 15 bases between them. CDR3 sequence reads: CASSPGAAVSTDTQYF. The CDR3 DNA reads TGTGCCAGCAGTCCAGGAGCGGCTGTTAGCACAGATACGCAGTATTTT.

The chain has TRBV24-1 and TRBJ2-3; D tentatively fits TRBD1 or TRBD2 (6 bases each). Germline CDR1 KGHDR, CDR2 SFDVKD. V dropped 4 bases and J dropped 2 bases, with 12 bases sitting between them. The CDR3 totals 15 residues. The CDR3 protein is CATSDPRDTTDTQYF. The CDR3 nucleotides are TGTGCCACCAGTGACCCGCGGGACACCACAGATACGCAGTATTTT.

This clonotype was counted only a few times. The chain recombines TRBV6-1 with TRBJ2-7, with a tentative D call TRBD2 (6 bases). CDR1 and CDR2 (germline): MNHNS, SASEGT. The CDR3 length is 15 residues. With 1 base removed from V and 4 bases from J, the gap between germline ends came to 14 bases. CDR3: CASSEGRGIMYEQYF. In DNA, the CDR3 is TGTGCCAGCAGTGAAGGGAGGGGAATTATGTACGAGCAGTACTTC.

This clonotype has just a few counts. The chain combines TRBV5-6 with TRBJ2-1; TRBD2 matches at 14 bases. Germline V lookup: CDR1 SGHDT, CDR2 YYEEEE. This CDR3 has 20 residues. V shed 1 base and J 1 base; nucleotides not matched to a gene: 10. The CDR3 DNA reads TGTGCCAGCAGCTTGAGGGGGACTAGCGGGAGTGTCAGATCCTACAATGAGCAGTTCTTC. This encodes CASSLRGTSGSVRSYNEQFF.

The chain has TRBV7-2 and TRBJ1-5; a weak D match, TRBD1 (5 bases). The CDR3 totals 16 residues. The germline V gene encodes CDR1 SGHTA and CDR2 FQGNSA. Trimming pared 5 bases from V and 0 bases from J, leaving 14 bases between. CDR3 DNA: TGTGCCAGCAGCCCAGGGCGGGGCTTTAGCAATCAGCCCCAGCATTTT. Its protein product is CASSPGRGFSNQPQHF. The full variable domain, in which reference TRBV7-2 and TRBJ1-5 provide the parts outside the CDR3, is GAGVSQSPSNKVTEKGKDVELRCDPISGHTALYWYRQSLGQGLEFLIYFQGNSAPDKSGLPSDRFSAERTGGSVSTLTIQRTQQEDSAVYLCASSPGRGFSNQPQHFGDGTRLSIL.

Ten or more counts support this clonotype. The chain employs TRBV7-2 and TRBJ1-2; D not resolved. The germline gives CDR1 SGHTA, CDR2 FQGNSA. The V gene lost 5 bases and the J gene lost 6 bases, with 10 bases spanning the gap. The CDR3 loop spans 12 amino acids. CDR3 bases: TGTGCCAGCAGCCAACAAGTCCATGGCTACACCTTC. Protein sequence: CASSQQVHGYTF.

This chain links TRBV7-6 with TRBJ2-1, with TRBD2 as a possible D gene (7 bases). The germline V gene encodes CDR1 SGHVS and CDR2 FNYEAQ. Trimming pared 5 bases from V and 7 bases from J, leaving 18 bases between. This CDR3 is built from 15 residues. The CDR3 DNA is TGTGCCAGCAGCCAAGGGGGGGCCTTGGCGAATGAGCAGTTCTTC. It is translated as CASSQGGALANEQFF.

This sequence joins TRBV28 and TRBJ1-1; D is unresolved. CDR1 is MDHEN and CDR2 is SYDVKM in the germline V gene. V gave up 9 bases and J gave up 3 bases, with 11 bases separating them. The CDR3 is 12 residues long. The CDR3 DNA reads as TGTGCCAGTAAGGAATTAGACACTGAAGCTTTCTTT. Residues: CASKELDTEAFF.

This clonotype has at least ten counts. The chain carries TRBV7-8 and TRBJ2-3, with no clear D. V lost 1 base and J 0 bases, leaving 17 bases between the germline ends. The CDR3 covers 18 residues. Per the germline V gene, CDR1 is SGHVS and CDR2 is FQNEAQ. The CDR3 DNA reads as TGTGCCAGCAGCTTAGGTACCTATCGAGAGACTAGCACAGATACGCAGTATTTT. Translation gives CASSLGTYRETSTDTQYF.

V and J are TRBV10-3 and TRBJ2-1; D is uncertain. Germline lookup yields CDR1 ENHRY and CDR2 SYGVKD. V lost 0 bases and J lost 8, with 8 bases in between. This CDR3 spans 13 amino acids. The CDR3 DNA is TGTGCCATCAGTGAGTCGATGGCCGATGAGCAGTTCTTC. Residues: CAISESMADEQFF.

The J gene is TRBJ1-1, the V gene TRBV3-1; possibly TRBD1 for D (5 bases). CDR1 and CDR2 (germline): LGHDT, YNNKEL (reference sequence). V shed 0 bases and J shed 7 bases, with 12 bases lying between them. This CDR3 comprises 14 residues. The CDR3 here is CASSQDFGTSEAFF. CDR3 sequence (DNA): TGTGCCAGCAGCCAAGATTTCGGGACCAGTGAAGCTTTCTTT. Drawing the rest from reference TRBV3-1 and TRBJ1-1, the complete variable domain is DTAVSQTPKYLVTQMGNDKSIKCEQNLGHDTMYWYKQDSKKFLKIMFSYNNKELIINETVPNRFSPKSPDKAHLNLHINSLELGDSAVYFCASSQDFGTSEAFFGQGTRLTVV.

This clonotype was seen only once. It is likely a read error, because the conserved phenylalanine at the end of the CDR3 is missing. This rearrangement joins TRBV12-3 or TRBV12-4 to TRBJ1-3; 8 bases line up with TRBD1. V trimming: 5 bases; J trimming: 0 bases; junction bases outside the gene matches: 6. This CDR3 has 16 residues. CDR3: CASSPGQVLSGNTIYL. The CDR3 coding sequence is TGTGCCAGCAGTCCGGGACAGGTCCTCTCTGGAAACACCATATATCTT.

This chain links TRBV10-2 with TRBJ2-5; D gene unclear. The CDR3 is 12 amino acids. The germline CDR1 and CDR2 sequences are WSHSY and SAAADI. Trimming pared 4 bases from V and 3 bases from J, leaving 6 bases between. The DNA for the CDR3 is TGCGCCAGCAGTGCCTTTGAAGAGACCCAGTACTTC. Amino acids: CASSAFEETQYF.

The J gene is TRBJ2-1, the V gene TRBV28; D could derive from TRBD1 or TRBD2 (5 bases each). The V end lost 10 bases, the J end lost 6 bases, and 19 bases lay between the germline ends. This CDR3 is 14 amino acids long. In germline, CDR1 is MDHEN, CDR2 SYDVKM. This CDR3 reads CATSFRVGGNEQFF. DNA of the CDR3: TGTGCCACTTCTTTCAGGGTTGGGGGCAATGAGCAGTTCTTC.

This clonotype was detected ten times or more. The chain joins TRBV7-8 to TRBJ1-6; maybe TRBD1 (6 bases). The germline V gene has CDR1 SGHVS and CDR2 FQNEAQ. The CDR3 is 12 residues long. Deletions cut 5 bases from V and 14 bases from J, with 13 bases between. Here the CDR3 DNA reads TGTGCCAGCAGCAACCGGGACACCTCCCTCCACTTT. It specifies CASSNRDTSLHF. The full variable domain, with the rest looked up from reference TRBV7-8 and TRBJ1-6, is GAGVSQSPRYKVAKRGQDVALRCDPISGHVSLFWYQQALGQGPEFLTYFQNEAQLDKSGLPSDRFFAERPEGSVSTLKIQRTQQEDSAVYLCASSNRDTSLHFGNGTRLTVT.

CDR3 sequence (DNA): TGTGCCAGCAGCCGTTCCGCTAGCGGGGTATCCTACGAGCAGTACTTC. The encoded protein is CASSRSASGVSYEQYF. The chain employs TRBV7-2 and TRBJ2-7; 9 bases are shared with TRBD2. The CDR3 has 16 amino acids. J was trimmed by 1 base and V by 5 bases; bases with no gene match: 9. The germline gives CDR1 SGHTA, CDR2 FQGNSA.